Below are 30 T cell receptor beta chains sequenced from a single sample in a study of OX40 agonist ivuxolimab in advanced cancers. This table comes from immunoSEQ multiplex PCR, and its TCRdb copy is limited to in-frame clones, with some not included. This sample carries roughly 40,000 clones, 70% to 90% of them seen once, and the ten largest clones take 6%. Here the sequenced sample was CD4+ or CD8+ T cells sorted from blood, taken in a trial of the OX40 agonist ivuxolimab. Every receptor here comes from an adult with an advanced solid tumor such as melanoma, head and neck, liver or kidney cancer.

This clone was detected only once. This chain uses TRBV7-3 with TRBJ2-1; D ambiguous. V lost 5 bases, J lost 2 bases, and 10 bases lay in between. Germline loops: CDR1 SGHTA, CDR2 FQGTGA. The CDR3 consists of 14 residues. CDR3 in DNA: TGTGCCAGCAGCCCAAGGGCCGCCTACAATGAGCAGTTCTTC. This encodes CASSPRAAYNEQFF.

The chain recombines TRBV2 with TRBJ2-7; unclear D gene. The V gene lost 4 bases and the J gene lost 4 bases, with 8 bases spanning the gap. From germline, CDR1 is SNHLY and CDR2 FYNNEI. This CDR3 has 12 residues. The CDR3 protein is CASSGGLYEQYF. The CDR3 nucleotides are TGTGCCAGCAGTGGAGGTTTATACGAGCAGTACTTC.

This chain connects TRBV18 to TRBJ1-1; D is unclear. The CDR3 spans 14 residues. Deletions cut 3 bases from V and 5 bases from J, with 13 bases between. The germline V gene has CDR1 KGHSH and CDR2 LQKENI. The CDR3 DNA reads TGTGCCAGCTCACCTGGTCTGACGGGGACTGAAGCTTTCTTT. It yields the protein CASSPGLTGTEAFF.

The J gene is TRBJ2-7, the V gene TRBV2; 9 bases line up with TRBD1. CDR1 and CDR2 (germline): SNHLY, FYNNEI. With 8 bases clipped from V and 3 bases from J, the junction kept 8 bases outside the gene matches. This CDR3 contains 14 residues. CDR3 in DNA: TGTGCCAGCGGGCCCGGGACAGGGAACTACGAGCAGTACTTC. Its protein is CASGPGTGNYEQYF.

The gene calls are TRBV27 and TRBJ2-1; 13 bases match TRBD2. Trimming removed 2 bases from V and 8 bases from J; junction bases left unmatched: 15. Germline assignment: CDR1 MNHEY and CDR2 SMNVEV (reference sequence). This CDR3 comprises 19 residues. CDR3 coding DNA: TGTGCCAGCAGTTTACCGGGACTAGCGGGATTCAGCCCCACGGATGAGCAGTTCTTC. It specifies CASSLPGLAGFSPTDEQFF.

The CDR3 loop is CATRPVTGTKLYEQYF. CDR3 DNA sequence: TGTGCCACCAGACCCGTGACAGGAACCAAACTCTACGAGCAGTACTTC. V gene TRBV28 combines with J gene TRBJ2-7; D perhaps matches TRBD1 (6 bases). CDR1 MDHEN and CDR2 SYDVKM come from the germline V gene. This CDR3 region has 16 residues. The V end was cut by 10 bases, the J end by 3 bases, with 25 bases between. The whole variable domain, filled in from reference TRBV28 and TRBJ2-7, reads DVKVTQSSRYLVKRTGEKVFLECVQDMDHENMFWYRQDPGLGLRLIYFSYDVKMKEKGDIPEGYSVSREKKERFSLILESASTNQTSMYLCATRPVTGTKLYEQYFGPGTRLTVT.

The chain employs TRBV4-2 and TRBJ1-1, with D unclear. This CDR3 has 15 amino acids. Germline values: CDR1 LGHNA, CDR2 YNFKEQ. Between the trimmed V and J ends, which lost 0 bases and 4 bases, there was a span of 12 bases. CDR3 DNA sequence: TGTGCCAGCAGCCAAGATGGACCCAAGGGCACTGAAGCTTTCTTT. This gives the protein CASSQDGPKGTEAFF.

This chain connects TRBV7-8 to TRBJ1-3, with D tentatively TRBD1 (6 bases). V was clipped by 5 bases and J by 1 base, with 15 bases between them. This CDR3 spans 16 amino acids. CDR1 is SGHVS and CDR2 is FQNEAQ in the germline V gene. CDR3 bases: TGTGCCAGCAGCGCGGGCGACAGGATTTCTGGAAACACCATATATTTT. Translating gives CASSAGDRISGNTIYF.

This chain links TRBV28 with TRBJ2-1; D not resolved. Per germline, CDR1 MDHEN and CDR2 SYDVKM. There are 13 residues in the CDR3. Trimming left V 7 bases short and J 2 bases short, with 9 bases between. Here the CDR3 DNA reads TGTGCCAGCACCTTGTCCGCCTACAATGAGCAGTTCTTC. Translated, it gives CASTLSAYNEQFF.

This chain joins TRBV9 and TRBJ2-1; TRBD1 or TRBD2 may be the D gene (5 bases each). V was cut by 0 bases and J by 6 bases, with 13 bases left in between. This CDR3 region has 15 residues. Germline assignment: CDR1 SGDLS and CDR2 YYNGEE. CDR3 residues: CASSVGPQGPNEQFF. The CDR3 DNA follows: TGTGCCAGCAGCGTAGGACCCCAGGGACCCAATGAGCAGTTCTTC.

The V gene is TRBV15, the J gene TRBJ2-6; 11 bases fit TRBD1. CDR1 is LNHNV, CDR2 YYDKDF, per germline (reference sequence). The CDR3 has 17 residues. The junction had 4 bases not matched to a gene; V was cut back by 6 bases and J by 0 bases. In DNA form, the CDR3 reads TGTGCCACCAGAGACGGACAGGGGGCCTCTGGGGCCAACGTCCTGACTTTC. Its protein is CATRDGQGASGANVLTF.

The chain is built from TRBV29-1 and TRBJ2-7; unclear D gene. This CDR3 has 12 amino acids. The germline gives CDR1 SQVTM, CDR2 ANQGSEA. Between the trimmed V and J ends, which lost 1 base and 3 bases, there was a span of 7 bases. CDR3 DNA: TGCAGCGTTGAAGCGGGCCGCTACGAGCAGTACTTC. It is translated as CSVEAGRYEQYF.

This chain joins TRBV7-6 and TRBJ1-1, with a possible D match to TRBD1 (6 bases). Trimming took 5 bases from V and 5 from J, leaving 24 bases between them. Germline loops: CDR1 SGHVS, CDR2 FNYEAQ. There are 17 residues in the CDR3. CDR3 region: CASSPIRWGGRRTEAFF. The CDR3 nucleotides read TGTGCCAGCAGCCCTATCAGGTGGGGGGGGCGTCGAACTGAAGCTTTCTTT. Full variable domain (missing parts from reference TRBV7-6 and TRBJ1-1): GAGVSQSPRYKVTKRGQDVALRCDPISGHVSLYWYRQALGQGPEFLTYFNYEAQQDKSGLPNDRFSAERPEGSISTLTIQRTEQRDSAMYRCASSPIRWGGRRTEAFFGQGTRLTVV.

The genes are TRBV9 and TRBJ2-2; D is undetermined. Trimming stripped 0 bases from V and 6 bases from J, with 12 bases between. Germline V lookup: CDR1 SGDLS, CDR2 YYNGEE. The CDR3 spans 15 residues. The CDR3 is CASSVVGDISGELFF. The CDR3 DNA reads as TGTGCCAGCAGCGTAGTTGGGGATATTTCCGGGGAGCTGTTTTTT.

This chain links TRBV7-3 with TRBJ2-3, with 8 bases matching TRBD2. Trimming removed 5 bases from V and 4 bases from J; junction bases left unmatched: 17. The CDR3 totals 18 residues. CDR1 is SGHTA, CDR2 FQGTGA, per germline. The CDR3 DNA is TGTGCCAGCAGCAAGGTGGCCAGCGGGAGTGTCGATCCAGATACGCAGTATTTT. Its translation: CASSKVASGSVDPDTQYF.

This clone was picked up one time. The V and J genes are TRBV30 and TRBJ2-3; 8 bases align to TRBD2. This CDR3 is built from 15 residues. V was clipped by 0 bases and J by 1 base; unmatched bases: 3. Germline V gene data show CDR1 as GTSNPN and CDR2 as SVGIG (reference sequence). CDR3 protein: CAWSVNSGGTDTQYF. CDR3 bases: TGTGCCTGGAGTGTGAATAGCGGGGGCACAGATACGCAGTATTTT.

The rearrangement joins TRBV5-8 to TRBJ2-1; possible D gene TRBD2, 5 bases. V was pared by 5 bases and J by 7 bases, with 19 bases between. This CDR3 is built from 15 residues. Germline V gives CDR1 SGHTS, CDR2 YDEGEE. The CDR3 bases are TGTGCCAGCAGTCTTGAGGGCCGGTTCCTTAATGAGCAGTTCTTC. Protein product: CASSLEGRFLNEQFF.

V and J are TRBV6-1 and TRBJ2-1; TRBD1 is a possible D gene (5 bases). Germline V gives CDR1 MNHNS, CDR2 SASEGT. The CDR3 runs 13 residues. Trimming left V 3 bases short and J 6 bases short, with 9 bases between. CDR3 region: CASSDWGPNEQFF. The DNA of the CDR3 is TGTGCCAGCAGTGACTGGGGCCCCAATGAGCAGTTCTTC.

The chain couples TRBV4-1 to TRBJ2-6; TRBD1 might be the D (6 bases). The CDR3 runs to 18 residues. Between the trimmed V and J ends, which lost 0 bases and 2 bases, there was a span of 14 bases. Germline assignment: CDR1 MGHRA and CDR2 YSYEKL. The CDR3 coding sequence is TGCGCCAGCAGCCAAGATTGGATTAGGACAGCTGGGGCCAACGTCCTGACTTTC. Protein product: CASSQDWIRTAGANVLTF.

The genes are TRBV7-8 and TRBJ2-2; D uncertain. The CDR3 has 12 amino acids. Germline V lookup: CDR1 SGHVS, CDR2 FQNEAQ. V gave up 3 bases and J gave up 5 bases, with 4 bases separating them. The CDR3 spells CASSLGTGELFF. The DNA for the CDR3 is TGTGCCAGCAGCTTGGGAACCGGGGAGCTGTTTTTT.

CDR3 nucleotides: TGCGCCAGCAGCTTGACAGGGGTGAATGAAAAACTGTTTTTT. This sequence encodes CASSLTGVNEKLFF. This sequence joins TRBV5-1 and TRBJ1-4; TRBD1 matches at 7 bases. The trim removed 1 base at V and 5 bases at J, leaving 2 bases unmatched. The V gene's germline CDR1 is SGHRS and CDR2 YFSETQ. The CDR3 loop spans 14 amino acids.

The V gene is TRBV27, the J gene TRBJ2-3; perhaps TRBD2 as D (5 bases). The germline gives CDR1 MNHEY, CDR2 SMNVEV (reference sequence). Trimming took off 2 bases at V and 7 bases at J, with 13 bases between the two ends. The CDR3 runs to 14 residues. CDR3 bases: TGTGCCAGCAGTTTAGGAGGTCCCACTAATACGCAGTATTTT. Translated: CASSLGGPTNTQYF.

The rearrangement uses TRBV7-9 and TRBJ2-1, with 9 bases that match TRBD1. The CDR3 contains 13 residues. Trimming took 4 bases from V and 15 from J; bases not matched to a gene: 10. From germline, CDR1 is SEHNR and CDR2 FQNEAQ (reference sequence). The CDR3, as DNA: TGTGCCAGCAGCTCGTCAACAGGGGGCGCTCCGTTCTTC. This translates into CASSSSTGGAPFF.

The CDR3 nucleotides read TGCGCCAGCAGTGAGACTCTGGACAGTGGGCAGTTCTTC. As protein: CASSETLDSGQFF. The V call is TRBV10-1, the J call TRBJ2-1; D may be TRBD1 (6 bases). Deletions cut 2 bases from V and 12 bases from J, with 14 bases between. Looked up from germline, CDR1 is WNHNN and CDR2 is SYGVQD (reference sequence). The CDR3 is 13 residues long.

The rearrangement uses TRBV7-2 and TRBJ2-5; no firm D call. There are 12 residues in the CDR3. The V and J ends lost 4 bases and 4 bases respectively, with 7 bases between them. Germline-derived CDR1 and CDR2 are SGHTA and FQGNSA. DNA for the CDR3: TGTGCCAGCAGCTACGCACGAGAGACCCAGTACTTC. Its translation: CASSYARETQYF.

The chain carries TRBV2 and TRBJ1-1; 9 bases are a match to TRBD1. Germline V gene data show CDR1 as SNHLY and CDR2 as FYNNEI. The CDR3 sequence is 14 residues long. Trimming cost V 6 bases and J 5 bases; bases outside gene matches: 7. The CDR3 DNA reads as TGTGCCAGCAGGGTACGACAGGGGGGGACTGAAGCTTTCTTT. It is translated as CASRVRQGGTEAFF.

The V and J genes are TRBV28 and TRBJ2-1; 10 positions match TRBD1. This CDR3 is 15 amino acids long. V gave up 2 bases and J gave up 7 bases; unmatched junction bases: 5. Looked up from germline, CDR1 is MDHEN and CDR2 is SYDVKM. CDR3 bases: TGTGCCAGCAGTTTAGAGGGACAGGGGAATAATGAGCAGTTCTTC. Translated: CASSLEGQGNNEQFF.

This chain uses TRBV6-1 with TRBJ2-7; D call uncertain. Germline values: CDR1 MNHNS, CDR2 SASEGT. Trimming removed 6 bases at V and 5 bases at J, with 8 bases between. The CDR3 has 11 amino acids. The CDR3 nucleotides read TGTGCCAGCAGCTCACTTCACGAGCAGTACTTC. It encodes CASSSLHEQYF.

Written as DNA, the CDR3 is TGCGCCAGCAGCCGAATTTCGACTGGACGGAGCTCCTACAATGAGCAGTTCTTC. Translated, it gives CASSRISTGRSSYNEQFF. The chain carries TRBV5-1 and TRBJ2-1; D is unresolved. This CDR3 region has 18 residues. Germline CDR1 SGHRS, CDR2 YFSETQ. Trimming pared 4 bases from V and 0 bases from J, leaving 20 bases between. Variable domain in full (rest from reference TRBV5-1 and TRBJ2-1): KAGVTQTPRYLIKTRGQQVTLSCSPISGHRSVSWYQQTPGQGLQFLFEYFSETQRNKGNFPGRFSGRQFSNSRSEMNVSTLELGDSALYLCASSRISTGRSSYNEQFFGPGTRLTVL.

The gene calls are TRBV9 and TRBJ2-5; a possible D gene is TRBD2 (5 bases). Germline V lookup: CDR1 SGDLS, CDR2 YYNGEE. Trimming took 4 bases from V and 0 from J, leaving 13 bases between them. This CDR3 is 15 amino acids long. The CDR3 sequence is CASSPGVGYQETQYF. Written as DNA, the CDR3 is TGTGCCAGCAGCCCCGGGGTGGGCTACCAAGAGACCCAGTACTTC.